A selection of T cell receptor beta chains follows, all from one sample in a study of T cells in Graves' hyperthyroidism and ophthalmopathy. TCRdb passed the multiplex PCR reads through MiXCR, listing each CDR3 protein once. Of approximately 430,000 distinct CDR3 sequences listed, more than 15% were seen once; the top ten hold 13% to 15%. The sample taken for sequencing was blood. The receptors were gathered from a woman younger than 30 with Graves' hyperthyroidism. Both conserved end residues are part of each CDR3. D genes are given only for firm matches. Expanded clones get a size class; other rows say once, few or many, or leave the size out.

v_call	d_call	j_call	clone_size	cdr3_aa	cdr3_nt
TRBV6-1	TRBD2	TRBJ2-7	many	CASSRTSGAYEQYF	TGTGCCAGCAGTAGGACTAGCGGGGCCTACGAGCAGTACTTC
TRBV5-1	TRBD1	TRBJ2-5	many	CASSLGTEETQYF	TGTGCCAGCAGCTTAGGGACAGAAGAGACCCAGTACTTC
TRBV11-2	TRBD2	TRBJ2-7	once	CASSPTGRRRGTSYEQYF	TGTGCCAGCAGCCCCACAGGACGGAGGCGGGGGACCTCCTACGAGCAGTACTTC
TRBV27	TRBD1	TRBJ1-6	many	CASSIALGTVNSPLHF	TGTGCCAGCAGTATAGCACTCGGGACAGTCAATTCACCCCTCCACTTT
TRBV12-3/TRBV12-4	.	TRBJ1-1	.	CASSLADSTYPSAFF	TGTGCCAGCAGTCTCGCGGACAGTACTTATCCGTCGGCTTTCTTT
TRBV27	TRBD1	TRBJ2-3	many	CASSPGQGASTDTQYF	TGTGCCAGCAGTCCGGGACAGGGGGCTAGCACAGATACGCAGTATTTT
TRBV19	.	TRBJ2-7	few	CASSIDEPGTYEQYF	TGTGCCAGTAGTATAGATGAACCAGGAACCTACGAGCAGTACTTC
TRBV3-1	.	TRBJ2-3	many	CASSQIGLAGDTQYF	TGTGCCAGCAGCCAAATAGGCCTAGCCGGAGATACGCAGTATTTT
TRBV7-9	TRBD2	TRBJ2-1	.	CASSLALASGGDNEQFF	TGTGCCAGCAGCTTAGCGCTGGCTAGCGGGGGGGACAATGAGCAGTTCTTC
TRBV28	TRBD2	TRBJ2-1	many	CASRPSGWGSYNEQFF	TGTGCCAGCAGACCTAGCGGTTGGGGGTCCTACAATGAGCAGTTCTTC
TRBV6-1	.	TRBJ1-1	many	CASNHGGVAEKTEAFF	TGTGCCAGCAACCACGGCGGGGTTGCGGAAAAAACTGAAGCTTTCTTT
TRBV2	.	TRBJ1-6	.	CARAPRDINSPLHF	TGTGCTCGAGCCCCCAGGGACATTAATTCACCCCTCCACTTT
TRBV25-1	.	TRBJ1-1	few	CASSAREREVTEAFF	TGTGCCAGCAGTGCCCGGGAGAGGGAAGTCACTGAAGCTTTCTTT
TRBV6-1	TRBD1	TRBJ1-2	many	CASRQGAEGYTF	TGTGCCAGCAGGCAGGGGGCGGAGGGCTACACCTTC